These T cell receptor beta chains were read from a single sample in a study of blood T cell repertoires in COVID-19. Method: immunoSEQ multiplex PCR; TCRdb's copy keeps in-frame clones and lacks some. There are fewer than 600,000 clones in the sample; 70% to 90% occur only once, and approximately 2% lies in the top ten. Material: PBMCs or T cells enriched from blood (not recorded which). The source of these receptors is a woman between 40 and 55 years old who had recovered from COVID-19. Both conserved end residues are part of each CDR3. Fields, in order: clone size, J gene, D gene, V gene, CDR3 DNA, CDR3 protein. The D gene is left open where the match is weak. Clone size is stated in some rows and not others, as once, few, many or a class when expanded.

>NA|TRBJ2-7|TRBD2|TRBV27
TGTGCCAGCAGCCGATCAGTTAGCGGGAGGGCCTACGAGCAGTACTTC
CASSRSVSGRAYEQYF
>NA|TRBJ2-1|TRBD2|TRBV9
TGTGCCAGCAGCGTCGGAGCGGGAGCTTCCTACAATGAGCAGTTCTTC
CASSVGAGASYNEQFF
>NA|TRBJ2-3|NA|TRBV10-1
TGCGCCAGCAGTGAGGGGAGAACTACAGATACGCAGTATTTT
CASSEGRTTDTQYF
>NA|TRBJ2-3|TRBD2|TRBV5-1
TGCGCCAGCAGCTCAGGGACTAGCGGGAGCACAGATACGCAGTATTTT
CASSSGTSGSTDTQYF
>NA|TRBJ2-3|TRBD2|TRBV9
TGTGCCAGCAGCGCCCCCCCTAGCGGGGATACGCAGTATTTT
CASSAPPSGDTQYF
>NA|TRBJ1-4|NA|TRBV19
TGTGCCAGTAGTTCCCGCGGGACTAATGAAAAACTGTTTTTT
CASSSRGTNEKLFF
>NA|TRBJ1-2|TRBD1|TRBV5-1
TGCGCCAGCAGCTCCCGGGACAGTCCTCGATCTTTCTATGGCTACACCTTC
CASSSRDSPRSFYGYTF
>NA|TRBJ2-1|TRBD2|TRBV10-3
TGTGCCATCAGTGAGTCGTTGCGGGAGGGTAATGAGCAGTTCTTC
CAISESLREGNEQFF
>NA|TRBJ2-6|NA|TRBV27
TGTGCCAGCAGAAGCCAGGGTGTTCCTGGGGCCAACGTCCTGACTTTC
CASRSQGVPGANVLTF
>NA|TRBJ1-5|NA|TRBV7-2
TGTGCCAGCAGCTTTCTCCTCAATCAGCCCCAGCATTTT
CASSFLLNQPQHF
>few|TRBJ2-7|NA|TRBV28
TGTGCCAGCAGTTATGTGAGATCGACTTACGAGCAGTACTTC
CASSYVRSTYEQYF
>NA|TRBJ1-2|TRBD1|TRBV11-2
TGTGCCAGCAGCCAAAACAGGGGATCCTATGGCTACACCTTC
CASSQNRGSYGYTF
>NA|TRBJ2-7|TRBD2|TRBV27
TGTGCCAGCAGTTGGGATAGCGGGAGGGGCGAGCAGTACTTC
CASSWDSGRGEQYF
>NA|TRBJ2-7|TRBD1|TRBV6-5
TGTGCCAGCAGTTACTCCCGGACAGGGGGGACCTACGAGCAGTACTTC
CASSYSRTGGTYEQYF
>once|TRBJ1-1|NA|TRBV7-2
TGTGCCAGCAGCCTCCACGTGGCAGGGAACACTGAAGCTTTCTTT
CASSLHVAGNTEAFF
>NA|TRBJ2-7|TRBD1|TRBV2
TGTGCCAGCACAGACCTACTTTTAGGACAGGTCGAGCAGTACTTC
CASTDLLLGQVEQYF
>NA|TRBJ2-1|NA|TRBV9
TGTGCCAGCAGCGTAGACCGCGGCGCCTACAATGAGCAGTTCTTC
CASSVDRGAYNEQFF
>NA|TRBJ1-5|TRBD1|TRBV19
TGTGCCAGTAAAAGGACAGGGGTTAACAATCAGCCCCAGCATTTT
CASKRTGVNNQPQHF
>NA|TRBJ1-4|NA|TRBV5-1
TGCGCCAGCAGCTTCCAAGGGGGGGTTAATGAAAAACTGTTTTTT
CASSFQGGVNEKLFF
>NA|TRBJ2-5|NA|TRBV27
TGTGCCAGCAGCCGATGGGGCAGGCCCATGGAGGAGACCCAGTACTTC
CASSRWGRPMEETQYF
>NA|TRBJ2-3|TRBD2|TRBV5-4
TGTGCCAGCAGACCAACTAGCGGGAGCAATTTAGCAGATACGCAGTATTTT
CASRPTSGSNLADTQYF
>NA|TRBJ1-2|TRBD1|TRBV7-8
TGTGCCAGCAGGGCCGAGACAGGGAACTATGGCTACACCTTC
CASRAETGNYGYTF
>once|TRBJ2-1|NA|TRBV10-2
TGCGCCAGCAGTGGGAGAGTCCGGGGAAATGAGCAGTTCTTC
CASSGRVRGNEQFF
>NA|TRBJ1-6|NA|TRBV4-3
TGCGCCAGCAGCCAAAACGGCGGGGGCAGATATTCACCCCTCCACTTT
CASSQNGGGRYSPLHF
>NA|TRBJ2-7|NA|TRBV18
TGTGCCAGCTCACCACGCCAAGGGGTAGAAGAGCAGTACTTC
CASSPRQGVEEQYF
>NA|TRBJ1-5|TRBD1|TRBV7-8
TGTGCCAGCAGCTCGCAGGGACAGCCGAATCAGCCCCAGCATTTT
CASSSQGQPNQPQHF
>NA|TRBJ2-5|TRBD2|TRBV7-2
TGTGCCAGCAGCTTAGTCACGCTTCCTACTAGCGGCATAACCCAGTACTTC
CASSLVTLPTSGITQYF
>NA|TRBJ1-5|TRBD1|TRBV9
TGTGCCAGCAGCGTAGTGGTTGTGTCTCCGGACAGGGAGTCCAATCAGCCCCAGCATTTT
CASSVVVVSPDRESNQPQHF
>NA|TRBJ2-1|TRBD2|TRBV18
TGTGCCAGCTCGCGAGGACTAGCGGGAGTGGGGTACAATGAGCAGTTCTTC
CASSRGLAGVGYNEQFF
>NA|TRBJ1-5|TRBD1|TRBV6-5
TGTGCCAGCAGACTCGGACAGGGGGCGGCTCAGCCCCAGCATTTT
CASRLGQGAAQPQHF
>NA|TRBJ2-7|TRBD1|TRBV3-1/TRBV3-2
TGTGCCAGCTCCAACTGGGACAGAGCTGACTACGAGCAGTACTTC
CASSNWDRADYEQYF
>NA|TRBJ2-6|NA|TRBV4-3
TGCGCCAGCAGCAAGCAGGAGGCTGGGGCCAACGTCCTGACTTTC
CASSKQEAGANVLTF
>NA|TRBJ2-7|NA|TRBV11-2
TGTGCCAGCAGCCGCCAGGCGGGTCTCTACGAGCAGTACTTC
CASSRQAGLYEQYF
>NA|TRBJ2-7|TRBD1|TRBV19
TGTGCCAGTAGACCTAGGAAGGGGACAGGGACGGACGAGCAGTACTTC
CASRPRKGTGTDEQYF
>NA|TRBJ1-4|NA|TRBV27
TGTGCCAGCAGTGCCCTTCGGACCAGGGCCGAGGAAAAACTGTTTTTT
CASSALRTRAEEKLFF
>NA|TRBJ2-3|TRBD2|TRBV5-4
TGTGCCAGCAGCTTGCCGGGACTAGCGGGGCCAGATACGCAGTATTTT
CASSLPGLAGPDTQYF
>NA|TRBJ1-5|TRBD1|TRBV18
TGTGCCAGCTCACAAGACAGGACAGGGAGGAGTCAGCCCCAGCATTTT
CASSQDRTGRSQPQHF
>NA|TRBJ1-4|NA|TRBV15
TGTGCCACCCGCCGGGGGAGGACTAATGAAAAACTGTTTTTT
CATRRGRTNEKLFF
>NA|TRBJ1-2|TRBD1|TRBV4-3
TGCGCCAGCAGCCAAGATTGGGGACAGTTCTATGGCTACACCTTC
CASSQDWGQFYGYTF
>once|TRBJ1-2|NA|TRBV6-2/TRBV6-3
TGTGCCAGCAGTTACTCCGTCAGGGTGGATGGCTACACCTTC
CASSYSVRVDGYTF
>once|TRBJ1-5|NA|TRBV2
TGTGCCAGCAGTGTAGGCGGGGGTAACCAGCCCCAGCATTTT
CASSVGGGNQPQHF
>NA|TRBJ1-5|TRBD1|TRBV19
TGTGCCAGTAGTATCCCCACAGGGGGACAGCCCCAGCATTTT
CASSIPTGGQPQHF
>NA|TRBJ1-5|NA|TRBV6-4
TGTGCCAGCAGTGGACTAGTGGGCAATCAGCCCCAGCATTTT
CASSGLVGNQPQHF
>NA|TRBJ2-1|TRBD2|TRBV27
TGTGCCAGCAGTTCCCTAGCGGGAGTGCTGAGCTCCTACAATGAGCAGTTCTTC
CASSSLAGVLSSYNEQFF
>once|TRBJ1-1|NA|TRBV11-2
TGTGCCAGCAGCAGACGGGAAAACACTGAAGCTTTCTTT
CASSRRENTEAFF
>once|TRBJ1-3|TRBD1|TRBV7-6
TGTGCCAGCAGCGGGGGACAGTCCTCTGGAAACACCATATATTTT
CASSGGQSSGNTIYF
>NA|TRBJ1-4|NA|TRBV2
TGTGCCAGCAGTGGTGGAAATCTAGCTGAAAAACTGTTTTTT
CASSGGNLAEKLFF
>NA|TRBJ2-5|TRBD1|TRBV18
TGTGCCAGCTCACCGGGGGGACAGGGAACGAGAGGGACCCAGTACTTC
CASSPGGQGTRGTQYF
>NA|TRBJ1-1|NA|TRBV7-6
TGTGCCAGCAGCTTAGAAGCTACGGACACTGAAGCTTTCTTT
CASSLEATDTEAFF
>NA|TRBJ2-5|NA|TRBV6-5
TGTGCCAGCAGACTACGGACAGTTATCCCAGAGACCCAGTACTTC
CASRLRTVIPETQYF
>NA|TRBJ1-1|TRBD1|TRBV28
TGTGCCAGCAGCTTACAGGGGTACGGTGGCACTGAAGCTTTCTTT
CASSLQGYGGTEAFF
>NA|TRBJ2-3|NA|TRBV18
TGTGCCAGCTCACCACCGAATCGGGTAGGCACAGATACGCAGTATTTT
CASSPPNRVGTDTQYF
>few|TRBJ1-1|TRBD1|TRBV7-9
TGTGCCAGCGGACGACTTCGGGACAGTGAAGCTTTCTTT
CASGRLRDSEAFF
>NA|TRBJ1-1|TRBD1|TRBV27
TGTGCCAGCAGTATTCCCGGGACAGGAAGCACTGAAGCTTTCTTT
CASSIPGTGSTEAFF
>NA|TRBJ2-1|TRBD1|TRBV7-8
TGTGCCAGCAGCCCAGGGACAGCCCAAACCTCTAATGAGCAGTTCTTC
CASSPGTAQTSNEQFF
>NA|TRBJ2-2|NA|TRBV7-6
TGTGCCAGCAGCCTGAACACCGGGGAGCTGTTTTTT
CASSLNTGELFF